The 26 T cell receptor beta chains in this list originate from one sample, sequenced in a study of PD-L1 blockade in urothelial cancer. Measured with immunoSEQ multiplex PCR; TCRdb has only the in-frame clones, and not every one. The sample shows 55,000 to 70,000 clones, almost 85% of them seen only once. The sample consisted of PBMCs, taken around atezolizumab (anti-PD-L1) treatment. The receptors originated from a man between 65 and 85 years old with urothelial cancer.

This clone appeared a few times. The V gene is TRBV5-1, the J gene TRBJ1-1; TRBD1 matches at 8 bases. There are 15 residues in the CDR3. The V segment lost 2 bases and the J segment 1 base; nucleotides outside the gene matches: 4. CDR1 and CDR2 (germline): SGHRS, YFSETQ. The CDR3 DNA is TGCGCCAGCAGCTTAGGACAGGGTTCGAACACTGAAGCTTTCTTT. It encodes CASSLGQGSNTEAFF.

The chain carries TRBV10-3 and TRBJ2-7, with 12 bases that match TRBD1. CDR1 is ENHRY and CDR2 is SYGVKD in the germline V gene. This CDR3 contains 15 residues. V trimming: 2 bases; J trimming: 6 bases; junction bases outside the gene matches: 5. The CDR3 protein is CAISEPGQGAFEQYF. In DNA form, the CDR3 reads TGTGCCATCAGTGAGCCGGGACAGGGGGCATTCGAGCAGTACTTC.

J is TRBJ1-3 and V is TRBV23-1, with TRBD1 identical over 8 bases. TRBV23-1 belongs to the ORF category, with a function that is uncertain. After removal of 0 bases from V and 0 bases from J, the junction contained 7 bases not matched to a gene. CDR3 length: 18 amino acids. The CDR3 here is CASSQSRDRPSSGNTIYF. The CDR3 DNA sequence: TGCGCCAGCAGTCAATCGAGGGACAGGCCCTCCTCTGGAAACACCATATATTTT.

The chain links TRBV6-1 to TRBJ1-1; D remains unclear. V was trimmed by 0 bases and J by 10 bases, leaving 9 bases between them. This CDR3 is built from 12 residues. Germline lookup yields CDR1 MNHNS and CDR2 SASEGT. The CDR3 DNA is TGTGCCAGCAGTGAAGCGAGGTTGACAGCTTTCTTT. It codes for CASSEARLTAFF.

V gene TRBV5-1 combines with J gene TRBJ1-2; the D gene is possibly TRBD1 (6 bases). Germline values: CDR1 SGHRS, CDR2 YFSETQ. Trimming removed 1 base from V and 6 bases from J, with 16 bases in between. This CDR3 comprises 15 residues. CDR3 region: CASSLWATGPDGYTF. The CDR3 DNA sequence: TGCGCCAGCAGCTTGTGGGCCACAGGGCCCGATGGCTACACCTTC.

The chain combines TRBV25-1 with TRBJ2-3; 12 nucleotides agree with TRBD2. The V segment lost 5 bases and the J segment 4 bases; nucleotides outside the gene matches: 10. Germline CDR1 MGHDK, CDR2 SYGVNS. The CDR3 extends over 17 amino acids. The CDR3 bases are TGTGCCAGCAGTTCAACGCGACTAGCGGGAGAATCAGATACGCAGTATTTT. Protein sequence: CASSSTRLAGESDTQYF. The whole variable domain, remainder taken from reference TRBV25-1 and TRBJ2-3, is EADIYQTPRYLVIGTGKKITLECSQTMGHDKMYWYQQDPGMELHLIHYSYGVNSTEKGDLSSESTVSRIRTEHFPLTLESARPSHTSQYLCASSSTRLAGESDTQYFGPGTRLTVL.

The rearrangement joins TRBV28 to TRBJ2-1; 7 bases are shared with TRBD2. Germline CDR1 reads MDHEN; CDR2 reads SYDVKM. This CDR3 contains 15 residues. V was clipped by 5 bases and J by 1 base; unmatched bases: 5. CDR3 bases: TGTGCCAGCAGTAAAAGCGGGGCATCCTACAATGAGCAGTTCTTC. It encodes CASSKSGASYNEQFF.

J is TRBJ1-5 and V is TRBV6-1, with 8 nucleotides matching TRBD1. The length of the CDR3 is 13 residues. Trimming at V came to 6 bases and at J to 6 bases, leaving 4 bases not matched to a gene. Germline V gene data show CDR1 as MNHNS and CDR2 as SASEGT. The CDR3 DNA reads TGTGCCAGCAGACTGACAGGGGCTCAGCCCCAGCATTTT. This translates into CASRLTGAQPQHF.

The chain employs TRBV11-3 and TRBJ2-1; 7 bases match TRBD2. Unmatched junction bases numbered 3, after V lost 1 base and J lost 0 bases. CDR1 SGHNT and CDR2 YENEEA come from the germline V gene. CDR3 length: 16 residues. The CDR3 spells CASSLGGGGSYNEQFF. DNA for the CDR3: TGTGCCAGCAGCTTAGGGGGCGGGGGCTCCTACAATGAGCAGTTCTTC. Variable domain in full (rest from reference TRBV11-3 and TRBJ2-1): EAGVVQSPRYKIIEKKQPVAFWCNPISGHNTLYWYLQNLGQGPELLIRYENEEAVDDSQLPKDRFSAERLKGVDSTLKIQPAELGDSAVYLCASSLGGGGSYNEQFFGPGTRLTVL.

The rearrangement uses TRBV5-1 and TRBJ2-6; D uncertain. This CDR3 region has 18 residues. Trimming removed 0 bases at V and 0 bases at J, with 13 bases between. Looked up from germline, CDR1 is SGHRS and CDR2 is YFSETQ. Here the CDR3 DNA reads TGCGCCAGCAGCTTGGACGCCCAACTTACCTCTGGGGCCAACGTCCTGACTTTC. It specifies CASSLDAQLTSGANVLTF.

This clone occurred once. Here the CDR3 DNA reads TGTGCCTGGAGTGCGGGGGTTTCCTCTGAAGCTTTCTTT. Its translation: CAWSAGVSSEAFF. The chain employs TRBV30 and TRBJ1-1, with a possible D match to TRBD1 (5 bases). Germline V gene lookup returns CDR1 GTSNPN and CDR2 SVGIG (reference sequence). V lost 1 base and J 6 bases, leaving 12 bases between the germline ends. CDR3 length equals 13 residues.

The CDR3 spells CASRYRDADTQYF. CDR3 sequence (DNA): TGTGCCAGCAGGTACAGGGATGCAGATACGCAGTATTTT. The V gene is TRBV14, the J gene TRBJ2-3; D possibly corresponds to TRBD1 (6 bases). V shed 6 bases and J shed 4 bases, with 11 bases lying between them. This CDR3 contains 13 residues. Looked up from germline, CDR1 is SGHDN and CDR2 is FVKESK. Supplemented by reference TRBV14 and TRBJ2-3, the full variable domain reads EAGVTQFPSHSVIEKGQTVTLRCDPISGHDNLYWYRRVMGKEIKFLLHFVKESKQDESGMPNNRFLAERTGGTYSTLKVQPAELEDSGVYFCASRYRDADTQYFGPGTRLTVL.

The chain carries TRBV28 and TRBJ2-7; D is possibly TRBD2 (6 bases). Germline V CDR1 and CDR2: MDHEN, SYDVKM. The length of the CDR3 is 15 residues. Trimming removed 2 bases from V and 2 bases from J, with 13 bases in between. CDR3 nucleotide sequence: TGTGCCAGCAGTTTAGGTTCCCTAGCGCCCTACGAGCAGTACTTC. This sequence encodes CASSLGSLAPYEQYF.

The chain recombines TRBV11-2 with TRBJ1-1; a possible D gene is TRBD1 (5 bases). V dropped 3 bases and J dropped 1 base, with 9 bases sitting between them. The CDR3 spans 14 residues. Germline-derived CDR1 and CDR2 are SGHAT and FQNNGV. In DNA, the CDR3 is TGTGCCAGCAGCTTCCGGACAAAGAACACTGAAGCTTTCTTT. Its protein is CASSFRTKNTEAFF.

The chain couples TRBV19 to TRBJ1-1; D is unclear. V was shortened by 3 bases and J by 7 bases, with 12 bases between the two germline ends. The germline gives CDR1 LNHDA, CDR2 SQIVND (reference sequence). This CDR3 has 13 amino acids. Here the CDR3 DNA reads TGTGCCAGTAGTATGGAGGGTTTAGGTGAAGCTTTCTTT. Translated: CASSMEGLGEAFF.

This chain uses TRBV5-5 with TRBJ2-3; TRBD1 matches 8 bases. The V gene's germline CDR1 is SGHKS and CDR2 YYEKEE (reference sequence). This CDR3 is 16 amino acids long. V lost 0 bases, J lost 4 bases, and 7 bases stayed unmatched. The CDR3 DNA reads TGTGCCAGCAGCTTGGTGGGCAGGGGGCAGGCAGATACGCAGTATTTT. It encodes CASSLVGRGQADTQYF.

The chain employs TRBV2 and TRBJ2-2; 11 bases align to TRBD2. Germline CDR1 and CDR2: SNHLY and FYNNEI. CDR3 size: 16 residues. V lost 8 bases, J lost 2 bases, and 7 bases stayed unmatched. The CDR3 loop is CASREGLAENTGELFF. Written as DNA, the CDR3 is TGTGCCAGCCGCGAGGGACTAGCGGAAAACACCGGGGAGCTGTTTTTT.

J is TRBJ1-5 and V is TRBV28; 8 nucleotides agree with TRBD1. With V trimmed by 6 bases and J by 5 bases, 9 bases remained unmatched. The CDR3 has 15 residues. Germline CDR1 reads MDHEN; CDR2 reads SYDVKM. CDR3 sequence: CASSPTGAKDQPQHF. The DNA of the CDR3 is TGTGCCAGCAGCCCGACAGGGGCGAAAGATCAGCCCCAGCATTTT.

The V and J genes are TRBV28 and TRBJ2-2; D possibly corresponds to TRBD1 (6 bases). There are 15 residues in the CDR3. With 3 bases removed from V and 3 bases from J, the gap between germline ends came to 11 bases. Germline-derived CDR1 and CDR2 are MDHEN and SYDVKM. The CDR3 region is CASSFPRGDTGELFF. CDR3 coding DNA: TGTGCCAGCAGTTTCCCCAGGGGAGACACCGGGGAGCTGTTTTTT.

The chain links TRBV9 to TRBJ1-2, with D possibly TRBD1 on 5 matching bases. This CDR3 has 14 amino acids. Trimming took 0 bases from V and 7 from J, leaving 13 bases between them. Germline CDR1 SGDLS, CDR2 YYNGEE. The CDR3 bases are TGTGCCAGCAGCGTAGTGGGGGGGTACGGTGGCTACACCTTC. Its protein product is CASSVVGGYGGYTF.

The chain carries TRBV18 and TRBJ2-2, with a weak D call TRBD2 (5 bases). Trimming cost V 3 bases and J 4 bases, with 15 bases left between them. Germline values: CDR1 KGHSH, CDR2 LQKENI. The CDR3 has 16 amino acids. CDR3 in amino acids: CASSPPLALGTGELFF. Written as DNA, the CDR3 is TGTGCCAGCTCACCTCCGCTAGCTCTGGGCACCGGGGAGCTGTTTTTT.

This chain's CDR3 is CASSHGQGAEGYTF. In DNA, the CDR3 is TGTGCCAGCAGCCATGGACAGGGGGCAGAAGGCTACACCTTC. The J gene is TRBJ1-2, the V gene TRBV14; TRBD1 aligns across 11 bases. In germline, CDR1 is SGHDN, CDR2 FVKESK. Unmatched junction bases numbered 5, after V lost 3 bases and J lost 8 bases. The CDR3 has 14 residues.

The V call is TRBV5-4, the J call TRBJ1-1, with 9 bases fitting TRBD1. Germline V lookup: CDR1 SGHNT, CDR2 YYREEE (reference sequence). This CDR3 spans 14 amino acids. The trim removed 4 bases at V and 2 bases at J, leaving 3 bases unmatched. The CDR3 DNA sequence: TGTGCCAGCAGCCTACAGGGGGCAAACACTGAAGCTTTCTTT. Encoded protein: CASSLQGANTEAFF.

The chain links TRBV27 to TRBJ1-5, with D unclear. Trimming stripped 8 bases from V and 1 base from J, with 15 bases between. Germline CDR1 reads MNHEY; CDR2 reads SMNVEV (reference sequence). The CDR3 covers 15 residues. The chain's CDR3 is CASQRGRASNQPQHF. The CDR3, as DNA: TGTGCCAGCCAACGCGGGAGGGCCAGCAATCAGCCCCAGCATTTT.

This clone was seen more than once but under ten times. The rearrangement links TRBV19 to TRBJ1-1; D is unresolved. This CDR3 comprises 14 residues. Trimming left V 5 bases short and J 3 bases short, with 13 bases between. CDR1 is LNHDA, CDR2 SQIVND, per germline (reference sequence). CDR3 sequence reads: CASSGGPLDTEAFF. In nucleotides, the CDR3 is TGTGCCAGTAGTGGAGGACCCCTCGACACTGAAGCTTTCTTT.

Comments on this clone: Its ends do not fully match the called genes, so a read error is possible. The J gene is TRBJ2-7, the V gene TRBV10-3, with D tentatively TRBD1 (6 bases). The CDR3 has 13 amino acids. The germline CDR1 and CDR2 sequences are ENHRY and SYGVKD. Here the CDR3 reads CAIMGASSSEQYF. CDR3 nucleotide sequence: TGTGCCATCATGGGGGCATCCTCCTCCGAGCAGTACTTC.